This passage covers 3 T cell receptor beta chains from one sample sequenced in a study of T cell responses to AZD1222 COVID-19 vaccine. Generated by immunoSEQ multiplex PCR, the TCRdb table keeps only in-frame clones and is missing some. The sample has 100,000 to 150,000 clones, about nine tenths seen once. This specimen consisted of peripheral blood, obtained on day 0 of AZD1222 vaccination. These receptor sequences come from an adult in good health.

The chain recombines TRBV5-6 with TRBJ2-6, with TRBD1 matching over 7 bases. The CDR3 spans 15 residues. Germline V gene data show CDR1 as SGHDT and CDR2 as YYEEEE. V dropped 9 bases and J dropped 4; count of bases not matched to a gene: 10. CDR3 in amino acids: CATALGTAGANVLTF. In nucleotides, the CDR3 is TGTGCCACTGCGCTTGGGACAGCCGGGGCCAACGTCCTGACTTTC.

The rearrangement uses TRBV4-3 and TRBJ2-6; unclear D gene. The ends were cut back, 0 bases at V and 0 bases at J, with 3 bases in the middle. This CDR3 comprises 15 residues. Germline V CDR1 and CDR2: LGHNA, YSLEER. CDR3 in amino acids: CASSQDISGANVLTF. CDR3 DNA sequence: TGCGCCAGCAGCCAAGATATCTCTGGGGCCAACGTCCTGACTTTC.

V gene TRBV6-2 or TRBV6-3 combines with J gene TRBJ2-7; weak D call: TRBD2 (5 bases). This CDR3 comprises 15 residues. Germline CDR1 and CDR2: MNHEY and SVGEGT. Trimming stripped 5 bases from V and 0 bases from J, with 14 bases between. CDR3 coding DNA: TGTGCCAGCAGTGCCTTACTAGTCAACTCCTACGAGCAGTACTTC. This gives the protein CASSALLVNSYEQYF.